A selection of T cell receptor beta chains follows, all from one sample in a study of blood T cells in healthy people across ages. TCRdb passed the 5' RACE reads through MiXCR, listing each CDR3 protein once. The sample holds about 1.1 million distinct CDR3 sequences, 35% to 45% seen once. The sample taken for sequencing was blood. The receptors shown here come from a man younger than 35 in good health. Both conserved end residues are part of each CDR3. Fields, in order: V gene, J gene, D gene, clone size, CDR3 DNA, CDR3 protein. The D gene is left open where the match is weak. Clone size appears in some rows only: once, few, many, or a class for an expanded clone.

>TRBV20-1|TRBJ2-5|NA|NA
TGCAGCCCCCGGCGGGAGACCCAGTACTTC
CSPRRETQYF
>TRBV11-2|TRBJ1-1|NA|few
TGTGCCAGCAGCTTAGATCTTCCGAGACCCCAAGGGAACACTGAAGCTTTCTTT
CASSLDLPRPQGNTEAFF
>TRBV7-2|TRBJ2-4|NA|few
TGTGCCAGCAGCTTATCAGAGCTCCTCAACATTCAGTACTTC
CASSLSELLNIQYF
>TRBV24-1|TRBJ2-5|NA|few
TGTGCCACCAGTGCCCGAGACAGGTTTCAAGAGACCCAGTACTTC
CATSARDRFQETQYF
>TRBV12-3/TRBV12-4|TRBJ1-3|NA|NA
TGTGCCAGCAGGTCTGACAGCCACTCTGGAAACACCATATATTTT
CASRSDSHSGNTIYF
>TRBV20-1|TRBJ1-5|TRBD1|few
TGCAGTGCACAGGACAGGGATGAGAGGAAGCCCCAGCATTTT
CSAQDRDERKPQHF
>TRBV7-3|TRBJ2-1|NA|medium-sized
TGTGCCAGCAGCTTAAGTACAAGGGGGGCTTACAATGAGCAGTTCTTC
CASSLSTRGAYNEQFF
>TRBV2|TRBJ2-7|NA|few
TGTGCCAGCAGGATGCAGAGTGTCTCCTACGAGCAGTACTTC
CASRMQSVSYEQYF
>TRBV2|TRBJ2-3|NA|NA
TGTGCCAGCAGTGAAGGACGGTCGGCATCAGATACGCAGTATTTT
CASSEGRSASDTQYF
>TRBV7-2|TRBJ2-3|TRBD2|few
TGTGCCAGCAGCTCTACTAGCGGGGGGCGTCCTAGCACAGATACGCAGTATTTT
CASSSTSGGRPSTDTQYF
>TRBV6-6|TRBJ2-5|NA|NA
TGTGCCAGCAGTTACAGGGAAAACCAAGAGACCCAGTACTTC
CASSYRENQETQYF
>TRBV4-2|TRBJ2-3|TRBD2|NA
TGTGCCAGCAGCTCCGCCCCCGCTAGCGGGGAAAATACGCAGTATTTT
CASSSAPASGENTQYF
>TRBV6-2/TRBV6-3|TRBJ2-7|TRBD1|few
TGTGCCAGCAGTTACTCGAAGACAGGGGGTCTCTACGAGCAGTACTTC
CASSYSKTGGLYEQYF
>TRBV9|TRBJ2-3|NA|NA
TGTGCCAGCAGCGTAGCGGCACGGACTACAGATACGCAGTATTTT
CASSVAARTTDTQYF
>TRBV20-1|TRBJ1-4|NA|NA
TGCAGTGCTCCCCGGGACGCTAATGAAAAACTGTTTTTT
CSAPRDANEKLFF
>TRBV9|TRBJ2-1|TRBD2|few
TGTGCCAGCACCCAAAATTCGGGGGGGGGCGAGCAGTTCTTC
CASTQNSGGGEQFF
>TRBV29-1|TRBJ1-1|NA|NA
TGCAGCGTTGAGGACGGGGAAAAGGCTGAAGCTTTCTTT
CSVEDGEKAEAFF
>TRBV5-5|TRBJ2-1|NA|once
TGTGCCAGCAGCTTCCAAGGGGATCTCAGGAATGAGCAGTTCTTC
CASSFQGDLRNEQFF
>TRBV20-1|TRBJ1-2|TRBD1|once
TGCAGTGCTGATGGACAGGGAGGCTATGGCTACACCTTC
CSADGQGGYGYTF
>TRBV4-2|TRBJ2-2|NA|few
TGTGCCAGCAGCCTAAAGGACATCGCGAACACCGGGGAGCTGTTTTTT
CASSLKDIANTGELFF
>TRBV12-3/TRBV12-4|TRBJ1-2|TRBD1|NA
TGTGCCAGCAGCCCTGCTCGGGTCGGGACAGAGAACTATGGCTACACCTTC
CASSPARVGTENYGYTF
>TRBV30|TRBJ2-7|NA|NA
TGTGCCTGGAGTGTGATTGCCGGCGAGCAGTACTTC
CAWSVIAGEQYF